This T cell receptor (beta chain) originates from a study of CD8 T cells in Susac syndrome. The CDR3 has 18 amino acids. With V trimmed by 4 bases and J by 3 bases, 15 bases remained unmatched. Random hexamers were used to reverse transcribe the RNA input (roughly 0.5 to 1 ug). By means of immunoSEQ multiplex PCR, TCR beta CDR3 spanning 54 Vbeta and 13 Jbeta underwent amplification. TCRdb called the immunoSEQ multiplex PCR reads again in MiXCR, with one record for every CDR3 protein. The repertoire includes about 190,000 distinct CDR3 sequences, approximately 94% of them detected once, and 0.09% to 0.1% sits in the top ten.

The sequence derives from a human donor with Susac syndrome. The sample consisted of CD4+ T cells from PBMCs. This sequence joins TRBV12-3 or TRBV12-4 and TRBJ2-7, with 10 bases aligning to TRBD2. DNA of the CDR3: TGTGCCAGCAGTTCGGGGTCCCTTAGCGGGGGGCATCGCTACGAGCAGTACTTC. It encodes CASSSGSLSGGHRYEQYF.